What follows describes a single T cell receptor beta chain. This clone was recorded only once. Its antigen is not yet known. No much larger clone is present one base from it, and per-base qualities are unavailable. This sample was taken from a study of graft-versus-host responses after intestinal transplantation (dated by TCRdb to about 2021). Concerning the study at large: Multivisceral, liver-intestinal, or isolated intestinal transplants were received by the recipients. Rather than being sequenced by the commercial service, samples from a few later patients were sequenced in-house on an Illumina MiSeq and processed with MiXCR. After intestinal transplantation, graft-versus-host and host-versus-graft alloreactive T cell clones in the graft, circulation and bone marrow were tracked using bulk TCR-beta CDR3 sequencing. To identify alloreactive clones, pre-transplant mixed lymphocyte reaction products were sequenced and compared with unstimulated pre-transplant donor and recipient T cells. Anti-thymocyte globulin induction was given to all recipients, followed by maintenance tacrolimus and steroids for approximately 3 years. The cohort enrolled some 23 intestinal transplant recipients, one of whom was a retransplant, and a few patients without pretransplant specimens were excluded. A peak of at least 4% donor T cells among recipient peripheral blood mononuclear cells was the definition used for donor T cell macrochimerism. General conclusions and limits of the study: Peak levels of circulating GvH clones were associated with declines in HvG clones early after transplant. GvH clones were detected in recipient bone marrow, and some of these GvH clones were observed earlier in ileal mucosa or blood, consistent with an intestinal mucosal origin. In the allografts of patients with donor T cell macrochimerism, GvH to HvG T cell clonal ratios were high. The conclusions were limited by the relatively low number and heterogeneity of the intestinal transplant patients.

Based on the germline V gene, the CDR1 and CDR2 sequences are SNHLY and FYNNEI. Relative to germline, V is 7 bases shorter and J is 6 bases shorter, with 12 bases between their ends. The CDR3 runs 12 residues from the cysteine to the phenylalanine. The kept DNA is CDR3 alone, 36 bases in frame from the first base. Library construction relied on the immunoSEQ multiplex PCR assay. For most patients, high-throughput TCR-beta CDR3 sequencing of genomic DNA was performed by Adaptive Biotechnologies. Per the source publication's procedure: TCR sequencing data for around 20 patients were retrieved from Adaptive's ImmunoSEQ software; a few other patients were processed with MiXCR and VDJtools. CDR3 nucleotide sequences shared between donor and recipient were removed because their origin could not be assigned. At least 2-fold expansion over unstimulated cells and a minimum CFSE-low frequency of 0.002% (template counts) or 0.001% (read counts) were required for clones to be classified as alloreactive. Mappable clones were those detected in sequenced pre-transplant spleen, lymph node, or MLR CFSE-low populations of the donor or recipient. Cumulative frequency of alloreactive clones was calculated as a percentage of all sequences weighted by copy number. What TCRdb holds here is the immuneACCESS table cut down to in-frame rearrangements. Part of the clones is not present; checked against another copy, under half of the missing clones reflect an unresolved V gene, and the others are unexplained. V and J calls and clone size follow that table, whereas D and trimming were derived from the DNA. Present in this sample are some 45,000 clones, roughly 95% of which were seen just once. The top ten hold around 1.5% of the sample.

Blood samples were collected up to 4 times in the first month after transplant and then at least monthly when available. The receptor was derived from a human patient who received an intestinal transplant, so some T cells may come from the graft donor. The chain is assembled from TRBV2 and TRBJ1-1, and TRBD1 may be the D gene, going by 6 matching bases. The sample consisted of PBMCs, taken approximately 360 days after intestinal transplant. The nucleotides read TGTGCCAGCAAGGAGGGGGGGGCTGAAGCTTTCTTT. The translation is CASKEGGAEAFF.